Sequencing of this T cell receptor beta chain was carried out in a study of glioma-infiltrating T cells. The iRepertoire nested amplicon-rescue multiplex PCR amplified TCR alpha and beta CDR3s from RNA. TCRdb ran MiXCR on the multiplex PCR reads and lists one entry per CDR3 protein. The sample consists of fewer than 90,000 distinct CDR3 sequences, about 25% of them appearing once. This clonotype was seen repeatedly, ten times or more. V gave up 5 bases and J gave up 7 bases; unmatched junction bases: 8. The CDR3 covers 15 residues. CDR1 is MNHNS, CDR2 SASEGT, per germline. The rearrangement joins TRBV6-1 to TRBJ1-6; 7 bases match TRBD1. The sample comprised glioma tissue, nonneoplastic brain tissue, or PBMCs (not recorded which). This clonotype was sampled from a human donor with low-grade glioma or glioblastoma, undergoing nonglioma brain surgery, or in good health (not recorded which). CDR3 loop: CASSYVGQKNSPLHF. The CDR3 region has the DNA TGTGCCAGCAGTTACGTGGGACAGAAAAATTCACCCCTCCACTTT.